These 20 T cell receptor beta chains were all obtained from the same sample, sequenced in a study of untreated major depressive disorder. The protocol was immunoSEQ multiplex PCR, while the TCRdb copy is restricted to in-frame clones and leaves out a portion. The sample lists 20,000 or so clones; roughly 84% were seen once. The sequenced material came from CD4+ T cells from PBMCs. The receptor source for this set is a woman aged 25-40 years in good health.

To note about this clone: Other DNA sequences in this specimen translate into the identical CDR3. The chain uses TRBV5-6 and TRBJ2-7; D is unresolved. Between the trimmed V and J ends, which lost 0 bases and 4 bases, there was a span of 2 bases. This CDR3 is 11 amino acids long. Germline CDR1 and CDR2: SGHDT and YYEEEE. The CDR3 bases are TGTGCCAGCAGCTTGGAGTACGAGCAGTACTTC. This sequence encodes CASSLEYEQYF.

This chain joins TRBV4-2 and TRBJ2-1, with 10 bases fitting TRBD2. Trimming at V came to 4 bases and at J to 0 bases, leaving 15 bases not matched to a gene. CDR3 size: 20 residues. Germline V gives CDR1 LGHNA, CDR2 YNFKEQ. For the CDR3, the DNA is TGTGCCAGCAGCCCTCCTCCATCGAGCGGGAGGGCGAGCTCCTACAATGAGCAGTTCTTC. Amino acids: CASSPPPSSGRASSYNEQFF.

The chain recombines TRBV7-2 with TRBJ2-7, with TRBD2 identical over 9 bases. Germline loops: CDR1 SGHTA, CDR2 FQGNSA. CDR3 size: 15 residues. Trimming cost V 3 bases and J 2 bases; bases outside gene matches: 5. CDR3 sequence: CASSLASGTTYEQYF. DNA of the CDR3: TGTGCCAGCAGCTTGGCTAGCGGGACAACCTACGAGCAGTACTTC.

This sequence joins TRBV4-1 and TRBJ2-1, with 13 bases lining up with TRBD2. This CDR3 is 15 amino acids long. CDR1 and CDR2 from the germline V gene are MGHRA and YSYEKL. V shed 4 bases and J 9 bases; nucleotides not matched to a gene: 6. The CDR3 protein is CASSPGLAGALEQFF. In DNA, the CDR3 is TGCGCCAGCAGCCCCGGACTAGCGGGAGCTCTTGAGCAGTTCTTC.

This chain connects TRBV6-1 to TRBJ2-5, with D uncertain. CDR3 length: 13 residues. Germline-derived CDR1 and CDR2 are MNHNS and SASEGT. Trimming removed 6 bases from V and 1 base from J, with 9 bases in between. DNA for the CDR3: TGTGCCAGCAGAAAGGCAGCCCAAGAGACCCAGTACTTC. Translation gives CASRKAAQETQYF.

The chain carries TRBV4-1 and TRBJ2-7; 10 nucleotides agree with TRBD2. V dropped 4 bases and J dropped 3; count of bases not matched to a gene: 6. The CDR3 has 15 residues. From germline, CDR1 is MGHRA and CDR2 YSYEKL. Written as DNA, the CDR3 is TGCGCCAGCAGCCTAACTAGCGGGGAAGACTACGAGCAGTACTTC. Amino acids: CASSLTSGEDYEQYF.

This clone was observed a handful of times. The junction does not match germline at one end; this may be a read error. This chain connects TRBV5-1 to TRBJ2-7; either TRBD1 or TRBD2 may supply D (6 bases each). Germline V gives CDR1 SGHRS, CDR2 YFSETQ. This CDR3 has 14 amino acids. CDR3 region: CASSLAGGSNEQYF. In nucleotides, the CDR3 is TGCGCCAGCAGCTTGGCCGGGGGCTCCAACGAGCAGTACTTC.

This chain links TRBV19 with TRBJ1-1, with 7 positions matching TRBD1. The CDR3 consists of 13 residues. CDR1 LNHDA and CDR2 SQIVND come from the germline V gene (reference sequence). Trimming cost V 5 bases and J 7 bases; bases outside gene matches: 7. The CDR3 region is CASSVTGEIEAFF. The CDR3 DNA reads as TGTGCCAGTAGTGTTACAGGGGAGATTGAAGCTTTCTTT.

This chain connects TRBV6-5 to TRBJ2-2; no clear D. The CDR3 is made up of 13 amino acids. With 8 bases removed from V and 0 bases from J, the gap between germline ends came to 7 bases. Germline CDR1 MNHEY, CDR2 SVGAGI. CDR3 loop: CASAPTNTGELFF. CDR3 bases: TGTGCCAGCGCCCCAACGAACACCGGGGAGCTGTTTTTT.

The chain joins TRBV11-2 to TRBJ2-1; D is undetermined. Germline loops: CDR1 SGHAT, CDR2 FQNNGV. The V end lost 0 bases, the J end lost 8 bases, and 2 bases lay between the germline ends. This CDR3 has 11 amino acids. The CDR3 reads CASSLEHEQFF. Here the CDR3 DNA reads TGTGCCAGCAGCTTAGAGCATGAGCAGTTCTTC.

This clone was recorded only once. This chain connects TRBV18 to TRBJ2-3, with TRBD1 identical over 9 bases. This CDR3 is 15 amino acids long. Germline V CDR1 and CDR2: KGHSH, LQKENI. V lost 3 bases to trimming and J lost 7 bases; unmatched junction nucleotides: 8. DNA of the CDR3: TGTGCCAGCTCACCGCAACAGGGGGCGCGGAATACGCAGTATTTT. It translates to CASSPQQGARNTQYF. The full variable domain, completed using reference TRBV18 and TRBJ2-3, is NAGVMQNPRHLVRRRGQEARLRCSPMKGHSHVYWYRQLPEEGLKFMVYLQKENIIDESGMPKERFSAEFPKEGPSILRIQQVVRGDSAAYFCASSPQQGARNTQYFGPGTRLTVL.

The J gene is TRBJ2-7, the V gene TRBV6-7; TRBD1 agrees at 9 bases. TRBV6-7 has ORF status, its function being uncertain. This CDR3 is built from 20 residues. The J segment lost 3 bases and the V segment lost 4 bases, leaving 22 bases of the junction unmatched. In nucleotides, the CDR3 is TGTGCCAGCAGTTCACTTTCTAGAGGGACAGGGATGAAGATCCACTACGAGCAGTACTTC. Its protein is CASSSLSRGTGMKIHYEQYF.

This chain joins TRBV27 and TRBJ2-1, with 8 positions matching TRBD1. The germline CDR1 and CDR2 sequences are MNHEY and SMNVEV (reference sequence). J was trimmed by 3 bases and V by 7 bases; bases with no gene match: 5. CDR3 size: 14 residues. CDR3 nucleotide sequence: TGTGCCAGCATGGGGACAGGCTTCTACAATGAGCAGTTCTTC. This sequence encodes CASMGTGFYNEQFF.

This clone has just a few counts. The chain couples TRBV28 to TRBJ1-6; a weak D match, TRBD1 (5 bases). CDR1 is MDHEN and CDR2 is SYDVKM in the germline V gene. The CDR3 spans 16 residues. The V gene lost 3 bases and the J gene lost 10 bases, with 19 bases spanning the gap. The chain's CDR3 is CASSFSSLGRESPLHF. Here the CDR3 DNA reads TGTGCCAGCAGTTTCTCTTCCTTGGGCAGGGAATCACCCCTCCACTTT. The full variable domain, in which reference TRBV28 and TRBJ1-6 provide the parts outside the CDR3, is DVKVTQSSRYLVKRTGEKVFLECVQDMDHENMFWYRQDPGLGLRLIYFSYDVKMKEKGDIPEGYSVSREKKERFSLILESASTNQTSMYLCASSFSSLGRESPLHFGNGTRLTVT.

The chain has TRBV5-1 and TRBJ2-7; 14 positions agree with TRBD2. Trimming at V came to 4 bases and at J to 6 bases, leaving 6 bases not matched to a gene. Germline V gene data show CDR1 as SGHRS and CDR2 as YFSETQ. The CDR3 loop spans 15 amino acids. The DNA of the CDR3 is TGCGCCAGCAGCCCCTCAGGACTAGCGGGAGGCGAGCAGTACTTC. This codes for CASSPSGLAGGEQYF.

The chain employs TRBV2 and TRBJ2-3; TRBD1 is a possible D gene (6 bases). The V and J ends lost 7 bases and 7 bases respectively, with 21 bases between them. Germline values: CDR1 SNHLY, CDR2 FYNNEI. The CDR3 has 15 amino acids. The CDR3 DNA reads TGTGCCAGCACCACGACAGGACTTAACGGGAATACGCAGTATTTT. Protein product: CASTTTGLNGNTQYF.

The chain links TRBV27 to TRBJ2-1; 11 nucleotides agree with TRBD2. CDR3 length: 17 amino acids. The V segment lost 0 bases and the J segment 6 bases; nucleotides outside the gene matches: 7. CDR1 and CDR2 from the germline V gene are MNHEY and SMNVEV (reference sequence). The CDR3 DNA is TGTGCCAGCAGTTTATCGGCCTCTAGCGGGAGGCTCAATGAGCAGTTCTTC. This gives the protein CASSLSASSGRLNEQFF.

The V and J genes are TRBV10-1 and TRBJ2-7, with 10 bases aligning to TRBD1. The CDR3 is 18 amino acids. In germline, CDR1 is WNHNN, CDR2 SYGVQD (reference sequence). The junction had 20 bases not matched to a gene; V was cut back by 6 bases and J by 6 bases. In DNA form, the CDR3 reads TGCGCCAGCAGCCAAAATACCGGAACCGGGACAGGGGTCTTCGAGCAGTACTTC. This gives the protein CASSQNTGTGTGVFEQYF.

By share of the sample, this clone is medium-sized (0.01 to 0.1%). The genes are TRBV6-5 and TRBJ1-2; 7 positions agree with TRBD1. Trimming cost V 6 bases and J 0 bases; bases outside gene matches: 4. CDR1 and CDR2 (germline): MNHEY, SVGAGI. CDR3 length equals 14 residues. CDR3 sequence reads: CASRTGQANYGYTF. The CDR3, as DNA: TGTGCCAGCAGAACCGGACAGGCTAACTATGGCTACACCTTC.

The J gene is TRBJ2-1, the V gene TRBV7-8; TRBD2 agrees at 7 bases. Trimming removed 4 bases from V and 0 bases from J; junction bases left unmatched: 3. CDR3 length equals 15 residues. Per the germline V gene, CDR1 is SGHVS and CDR2 is FQNEAQ. The CDR3 spells CASSSRLASYNEQFF. CDR3 sequence (DNA): TGTGCCAGCAGCTCCAGACTAGCCTCCTACAATGAGCAGTTCTTC.